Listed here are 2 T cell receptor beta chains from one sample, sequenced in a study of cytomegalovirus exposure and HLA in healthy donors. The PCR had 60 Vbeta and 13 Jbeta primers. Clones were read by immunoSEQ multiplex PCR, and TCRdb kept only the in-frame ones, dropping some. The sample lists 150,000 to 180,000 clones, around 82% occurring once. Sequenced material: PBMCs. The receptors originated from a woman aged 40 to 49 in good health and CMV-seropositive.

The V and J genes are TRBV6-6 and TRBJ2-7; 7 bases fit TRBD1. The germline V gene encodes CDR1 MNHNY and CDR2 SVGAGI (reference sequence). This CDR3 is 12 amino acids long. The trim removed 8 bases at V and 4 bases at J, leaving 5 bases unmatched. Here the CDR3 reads CASRQGQYEQYF. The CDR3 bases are TGTGCCAGCCGACAGGGTCAATACGAGCAGTACTTC.

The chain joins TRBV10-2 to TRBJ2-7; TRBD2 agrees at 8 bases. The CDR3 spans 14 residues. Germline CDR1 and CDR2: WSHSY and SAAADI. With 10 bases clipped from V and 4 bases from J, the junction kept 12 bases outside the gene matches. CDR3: CATSLQRELYEQYF. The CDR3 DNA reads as TGCGCCACCTCACTTCAGCGGGAGTTGTACGAGCAGTACTTC.